A selection of T cell receptor beta chains follows, all from one sample in a study of shared clonotypes between healthy human individuals. Sequenced by immunoSEQ multiplex PCR; TCRdb stores in-frame clones only, minus some. This sample carries 2 million to 3 million clones, roughly 92% of them seen once, and the ten largest clones take about 0.13%. Sequenced sample: naive CD4+ T cells sorted from blood. Source of these receptors: a man aged 18 to 29 in good health. The conserved cysteine and the conserved F or W are not part of the CDR3 here. Each record gives: J gene, V gene, clone size, CDR3 protein. Expanded clones get a size class; other rows say once, few or many, or leave the size out.

TRBJ2-1 TRBV18 - ASSTDPVGYNEQF
TRBJ1-3 TRBV18 few ASSTIGQIGNTIY
TRBJ1-1 TRBV29-1 - SVATGTGIPTEAF
TRBJ1-2 TRBV5-1 - ASSLGRDGYT
TRBJ2-2 TRBV11-2 - ASSLELSNTGELF
TRBJ1-4 TRBV30 - AWSARGGAREKLF
TRBJ1-2 TRBV2 - ASSERGLTNYGYT
- TRBV30 - AWGGGTGGPYEQY
TRBJ2-7 TRBV7-9 few ASSFGQAYEQY
TRBJ2-2 TRBV29-1 - SVAAKMGLVAGELF
TRBJ2-7 TRBV25-1 - ASRGPSTHEQY
TRBJ1-1 TRBV30 - AWSLIMNTEAF
TRBJ1-2 TRBV28 - ASSPITGAYGYT
TRBJ1-6 TRBV19 few ASSTPGQGNSPLH
TRBJ2-7 TRBV6-5 - ASSYSGGTSPDEQY
TRBJ1-2 TRBV9 - ASSVDSQGYGYT
TRBJ1-6 TRBV2 - ASSSERSPLH
TRBJ1-3 TRBV12-5 - ASGTGPTGNTIY
TRBJ2-1 TRBV18 - ASSPPLLADYYNEQF
TRBJ2-1 TRBV30 - AWRPGTSGKFSLYNEQF
TRBJ2-1 TRBV12-2 - ASRLADRAQEWQF
TRBJ2-2 TRBV9 - ASSVAGRVNTGELF
TRBJ2-7 TRBV28 - ASMASGGSPYEQY
TRBJ2-5 TRBV27 once ASSRTGPQETQY
TRBJ2-3 TRBV5-4 - ASSLSGVSTDTQY
TRBJ2-3 TRBV29-1 - SIPKDRDITDTQY
TRBJ2-3 TRBV19 - ASSIEGGRDTQY
TRBJ1-1 TRBV18 few ASSPGTDEAF
TRBJ1-2 TRBV6-5 - ASSSLQDSNYGYT